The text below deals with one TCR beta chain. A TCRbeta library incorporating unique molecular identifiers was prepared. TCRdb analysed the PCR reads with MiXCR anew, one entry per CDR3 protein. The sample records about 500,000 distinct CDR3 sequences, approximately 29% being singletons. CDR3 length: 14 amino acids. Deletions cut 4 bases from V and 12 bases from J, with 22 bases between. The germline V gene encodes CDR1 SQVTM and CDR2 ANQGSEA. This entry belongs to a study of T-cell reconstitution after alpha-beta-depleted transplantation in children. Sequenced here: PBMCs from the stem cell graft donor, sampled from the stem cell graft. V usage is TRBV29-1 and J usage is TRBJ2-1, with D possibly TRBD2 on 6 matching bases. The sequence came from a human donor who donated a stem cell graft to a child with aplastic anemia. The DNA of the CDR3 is TGCAGCGTTGGGAGGCGGGACGATATCCCGGGGCAGTTCTTC. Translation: CSVGRRDDIPGQFF.